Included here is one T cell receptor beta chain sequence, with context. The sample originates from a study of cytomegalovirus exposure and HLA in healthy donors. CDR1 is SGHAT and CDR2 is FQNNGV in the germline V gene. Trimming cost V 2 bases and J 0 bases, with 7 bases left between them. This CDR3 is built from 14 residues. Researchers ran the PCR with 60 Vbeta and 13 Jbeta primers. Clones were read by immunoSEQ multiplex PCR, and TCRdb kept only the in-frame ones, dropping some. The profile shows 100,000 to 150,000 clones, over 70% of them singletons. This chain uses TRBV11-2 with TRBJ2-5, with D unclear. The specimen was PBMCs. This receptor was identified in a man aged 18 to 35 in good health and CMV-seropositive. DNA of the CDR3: TGTGCCAGCAGCTTACACAGAAACCAAGAGACCCAGTACTTC. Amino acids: CASSLHRNQETQYF.